This T cell receptor beta chain was sequenced during a study of sequential checkpoint blockade in melanoma. Germline V gives CDR1 SGDLS, CDR2 YYNGEE. Trimming stripped 1 base from V and 5 bases from J, with 6 bases between. The CDR3 length is 13 residues. The method was immunoSEQ multiplex PCR; TCRdb's version includes in-frame clones alone and lacks a portion of them. The table records 20,000 or so clones, over 60% of them present only once. This sample's treatment: randomized to nivolumab then ipilimumab (arm A) or the reverse (arm B). None of the patients previously received DNA-damaging chemotherapy. From thawed PBMCs, live CD3+CD8+ cells negative for CD19 and CD56 were sorted. A word on this clone: Other nucleotide sequences from this sample produce the same CDR3.

The chain combines TRBV9 with TRBJ2-2, with a possible D match to TRBD1 (6 bases). This specimen was CD8+ T cells sorted from blood (inferred from file names), taken from a patient given nivolumab and ipilimumab in sequence. This clonotype was sampled from a human donor with melanoma. The CDR3 DNA is TGTGCCAGCAGCGTAACAGGGACCGGGGAGCTGTTTTTT. It encodes CASSVTGTGELFF.